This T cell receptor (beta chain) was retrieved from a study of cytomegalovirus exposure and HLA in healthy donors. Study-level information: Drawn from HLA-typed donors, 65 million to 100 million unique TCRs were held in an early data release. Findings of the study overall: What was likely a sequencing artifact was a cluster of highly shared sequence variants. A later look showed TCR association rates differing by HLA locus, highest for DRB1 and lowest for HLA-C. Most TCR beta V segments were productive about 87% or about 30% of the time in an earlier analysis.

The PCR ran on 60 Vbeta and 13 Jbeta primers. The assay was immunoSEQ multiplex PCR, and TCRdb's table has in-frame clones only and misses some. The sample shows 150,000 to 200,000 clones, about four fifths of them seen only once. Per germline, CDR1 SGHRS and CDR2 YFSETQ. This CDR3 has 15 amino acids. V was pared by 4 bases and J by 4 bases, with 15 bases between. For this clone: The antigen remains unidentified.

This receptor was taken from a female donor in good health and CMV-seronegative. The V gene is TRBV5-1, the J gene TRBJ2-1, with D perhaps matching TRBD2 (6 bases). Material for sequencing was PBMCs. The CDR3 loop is CASSQTSPRYNEQFF. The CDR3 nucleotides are TGCGCCAGCAGCCAAACTAGCCCCCGATACAATGAGCAGTTCTTC. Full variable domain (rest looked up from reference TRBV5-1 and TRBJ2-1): KAGVTQTPRYLIKTRGQQVTLSCSPISGHRSVSWYQQTPGQGLQFLFEYFSETQRNKGNFPGRFSGRQFSNSRSEMNVSTLELGDSALYLCASSQTSPRYNEQFFGPGTRLTVL.